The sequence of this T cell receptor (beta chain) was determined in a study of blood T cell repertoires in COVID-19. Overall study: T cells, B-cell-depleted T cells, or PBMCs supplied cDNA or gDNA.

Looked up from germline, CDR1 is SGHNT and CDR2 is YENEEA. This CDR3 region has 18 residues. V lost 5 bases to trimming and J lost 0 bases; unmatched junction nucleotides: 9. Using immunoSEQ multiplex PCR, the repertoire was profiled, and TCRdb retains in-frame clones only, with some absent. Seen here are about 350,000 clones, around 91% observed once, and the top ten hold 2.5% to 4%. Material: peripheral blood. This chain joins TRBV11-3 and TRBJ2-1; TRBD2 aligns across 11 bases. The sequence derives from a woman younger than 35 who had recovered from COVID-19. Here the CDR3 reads CASSQRTSGLSSYNEQFF. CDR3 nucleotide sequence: TGTGCCAGCAGCCAACGGACTAGCGGGCTAAGCTCCTACAATGAGCAGTTCTTC. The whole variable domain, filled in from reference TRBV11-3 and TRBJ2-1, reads EAGVVQSPRYKIIEKKQPVAFWCNPISGHNTLYWYLQNLGQGPELLIRYENEEAVDDSQLPKDRFSAERLKGVDSTLKIQPAELGDSAVYLCASSQRTSGLSSYNEQFFGPGTRLTVL.